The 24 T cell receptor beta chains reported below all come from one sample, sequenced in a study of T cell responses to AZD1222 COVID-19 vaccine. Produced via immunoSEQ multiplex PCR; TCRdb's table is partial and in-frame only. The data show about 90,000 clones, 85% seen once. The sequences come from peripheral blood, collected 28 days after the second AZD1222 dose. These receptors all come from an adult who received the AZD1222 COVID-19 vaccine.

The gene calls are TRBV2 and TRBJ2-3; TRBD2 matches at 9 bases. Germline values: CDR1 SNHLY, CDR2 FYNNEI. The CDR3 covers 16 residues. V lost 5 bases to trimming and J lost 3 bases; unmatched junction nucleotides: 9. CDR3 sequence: CASSPRTSALTDTQYF. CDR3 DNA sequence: TGTGCCAGCAGTCCTAGGACTAGCGCCCTTACAGATACGCAGTATTTT.

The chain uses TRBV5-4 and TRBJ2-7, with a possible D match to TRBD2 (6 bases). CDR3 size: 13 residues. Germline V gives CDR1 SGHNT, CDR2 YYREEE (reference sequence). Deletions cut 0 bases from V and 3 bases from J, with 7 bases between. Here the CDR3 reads CASSLGGLYEQYF. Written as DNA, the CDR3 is TGTGCCAGCAGCTTGGGGGGACTCTACGAGCAGTACTTC. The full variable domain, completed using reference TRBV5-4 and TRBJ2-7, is ETGVTQSPTHLIKTRGQQVTLRCSSQSGHNTVSWYQQALGQGPQFIFQYYREEENGRGNFPPRFSGLQFPNYSSELNVNALELDDSALYLCASSLGGLYEQYFGPGTRLTVT.

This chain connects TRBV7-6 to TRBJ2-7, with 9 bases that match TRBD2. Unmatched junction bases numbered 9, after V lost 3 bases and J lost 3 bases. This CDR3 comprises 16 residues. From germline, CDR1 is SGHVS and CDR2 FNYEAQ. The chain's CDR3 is CASSLSLPSGNYEQYF. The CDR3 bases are TGTGCCAGCAGCTTGAGTTTGCCTAGCGGGAACTACGAGCAGTACTTC.

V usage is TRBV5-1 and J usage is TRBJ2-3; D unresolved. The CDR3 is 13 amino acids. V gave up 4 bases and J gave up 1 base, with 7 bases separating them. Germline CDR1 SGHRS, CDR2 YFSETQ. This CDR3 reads CASSAPGTDTQYF. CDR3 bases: TGCGCCAGCAGCGCGCCAGGCACAGATACGCAGTATTTT.

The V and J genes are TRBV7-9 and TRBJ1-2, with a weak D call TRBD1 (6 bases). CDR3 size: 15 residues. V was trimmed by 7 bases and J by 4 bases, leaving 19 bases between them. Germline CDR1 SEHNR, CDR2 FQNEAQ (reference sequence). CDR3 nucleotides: TGTGCCAGCACCACGGAAGGGGGTCGGGGCTATGGCTACACCTTC. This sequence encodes CASTTEGGRGYGYTF. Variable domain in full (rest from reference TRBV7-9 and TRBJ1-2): DTGVSQNPRHKITKRGQNVTFRCDPISEHNRLYWYRQTLGQGPEFLTYFQNEAQLEKSRLLSDRFSAERPKGSFSTLEIQRTEQGDSAMYLCASTTEGGRGYGYTFGSGTRLTVV.

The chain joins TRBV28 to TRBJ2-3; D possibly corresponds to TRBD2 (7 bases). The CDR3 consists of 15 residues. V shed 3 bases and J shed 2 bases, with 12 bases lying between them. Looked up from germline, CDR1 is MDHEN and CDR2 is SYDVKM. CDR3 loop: CASSFAGAITDTQYF. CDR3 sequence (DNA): TGTGCCAGCAGTTTTGCGGGGGCTATCACAGATACGCAGTATTTT.

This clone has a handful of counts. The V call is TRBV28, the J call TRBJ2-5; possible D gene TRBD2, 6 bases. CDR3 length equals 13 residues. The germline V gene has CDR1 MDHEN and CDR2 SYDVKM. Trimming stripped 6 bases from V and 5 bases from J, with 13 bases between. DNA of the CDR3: TGTGCCAGCAGGACTAGGTTAAAGGAGACCCAGTACTTC. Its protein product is CASRTRLKETQYF.

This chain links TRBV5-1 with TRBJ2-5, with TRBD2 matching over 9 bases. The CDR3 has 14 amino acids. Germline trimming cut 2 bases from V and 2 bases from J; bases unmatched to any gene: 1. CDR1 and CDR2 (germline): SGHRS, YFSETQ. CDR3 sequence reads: CASSFSGGQETQYF. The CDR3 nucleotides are TGCGCCAGCAGCTTTAGCGGGGGACAAGAGACCCAGTACTTC.

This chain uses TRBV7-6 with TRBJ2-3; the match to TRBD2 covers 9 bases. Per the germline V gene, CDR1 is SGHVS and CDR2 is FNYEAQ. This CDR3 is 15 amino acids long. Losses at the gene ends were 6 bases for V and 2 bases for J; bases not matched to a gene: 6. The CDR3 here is CASSLAGSPTDTQYF. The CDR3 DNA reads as TGTGCCAGCAGTCTAGCGGGGAGTCCCACAGATACGCAGTATTTT.

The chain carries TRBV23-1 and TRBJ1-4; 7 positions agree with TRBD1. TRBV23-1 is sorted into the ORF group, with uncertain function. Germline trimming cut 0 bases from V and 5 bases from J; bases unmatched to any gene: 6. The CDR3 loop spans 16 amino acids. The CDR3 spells CASSQSSGQVNEKLFF. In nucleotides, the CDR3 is TGCGCCAGCAGTCAATCGTCCGGACAGGTGAATGAAAAACTGTTTTTT.

In DNA form, the CDR3 reads TGTGCCAGCAGGGAACAGGAGTATAGCAATCAGCCCCAGCATTTT. This sequence encodes CASREQEYSNQPQHF. V is TRBV2 and J is TRBJ1-5, with TRBD1 as a possible D gene (5 bases). Trimming took off 6 bases at V and 0 bases at J, with 12 bases between the two ends. This CDR3 is 15 amino acids long. Germline V gene data show CDR1 as SNHLY and CDR2 as FYNNEI.

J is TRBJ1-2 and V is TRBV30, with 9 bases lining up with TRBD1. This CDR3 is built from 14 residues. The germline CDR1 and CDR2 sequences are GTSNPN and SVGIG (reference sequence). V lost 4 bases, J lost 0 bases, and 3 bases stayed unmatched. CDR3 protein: CAWNTGGTNYGYTF. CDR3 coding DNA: TGTGCCTGGAATACAGGGGGCACTAACTATGGCTACACCTTC.

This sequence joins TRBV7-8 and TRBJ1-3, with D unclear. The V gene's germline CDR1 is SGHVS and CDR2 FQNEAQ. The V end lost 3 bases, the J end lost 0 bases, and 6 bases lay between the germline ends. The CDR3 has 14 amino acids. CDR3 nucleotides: TGTGCCAGCAGCTTGTCGGTCTCTGGAAACACCATATATTTT. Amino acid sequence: CASSLSVSGNTIYF.

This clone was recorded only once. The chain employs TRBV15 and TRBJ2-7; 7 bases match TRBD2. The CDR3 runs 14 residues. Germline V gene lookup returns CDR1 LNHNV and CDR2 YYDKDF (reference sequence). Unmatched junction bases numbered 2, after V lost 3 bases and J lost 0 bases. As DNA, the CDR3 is TGTGCCACCAGCAGGGGGGGGACCTCCTACGAGCAGTACTTC. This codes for CATSRGGTSYEQYF. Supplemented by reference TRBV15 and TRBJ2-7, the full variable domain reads DAMVIQNPRYQVTQFGKPVTLSCSQTLNHNVMYWYQQKSSQAPKLLFHYYDKDFNNEADTPDNFQSRRPNTSFCFLDIRSPGLGDTAMYLCATSRGGTSYEQYFGPGTRLTVT.

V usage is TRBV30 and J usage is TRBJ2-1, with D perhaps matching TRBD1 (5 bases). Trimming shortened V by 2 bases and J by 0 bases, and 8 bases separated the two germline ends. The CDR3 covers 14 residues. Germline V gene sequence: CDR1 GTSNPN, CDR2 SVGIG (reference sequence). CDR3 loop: CAWSRGFSYNEQFF. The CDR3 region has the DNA TGTGCCTGGAGTAGGGGTTTCTCCTACAATGAGCAGTTCTTC.

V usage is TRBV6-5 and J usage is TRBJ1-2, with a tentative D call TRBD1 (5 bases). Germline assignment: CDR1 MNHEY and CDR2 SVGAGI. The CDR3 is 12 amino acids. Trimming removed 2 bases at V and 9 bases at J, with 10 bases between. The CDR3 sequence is CASSYTGGSYTF. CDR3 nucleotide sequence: TGTGCCAGCAGTTACACAGGAGGTAGCTACACCTTC.

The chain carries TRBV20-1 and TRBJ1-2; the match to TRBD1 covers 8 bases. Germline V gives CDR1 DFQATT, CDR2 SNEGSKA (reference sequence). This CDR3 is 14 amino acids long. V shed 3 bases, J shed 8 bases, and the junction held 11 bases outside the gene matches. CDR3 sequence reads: CSASGDRSRVGYTF. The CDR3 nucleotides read TGCAGTGCTAGTGGGGACAGGTCTCGGGTAGGCTACACCTTC.

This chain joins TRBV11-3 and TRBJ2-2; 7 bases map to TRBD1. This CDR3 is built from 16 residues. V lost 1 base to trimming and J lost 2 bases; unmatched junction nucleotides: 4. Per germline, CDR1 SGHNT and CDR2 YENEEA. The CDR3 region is CASSLARDRNTGELFF. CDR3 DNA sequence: TGTGCCAGCAGCTTAGCGAGGGACAGAAACACCGGGGAGCTGTTTTTT. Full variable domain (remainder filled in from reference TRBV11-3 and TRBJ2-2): EAGVVQSPRYKIIEKKQPVAFWCNPISGHNTLYWYLQNLGQGPELLIRYENEEAVDDSQLPKDRFSAERLKGVDSTLKIQPAELGDSAVYLCASSLARDRNTGELFFGEGSRLTVL.

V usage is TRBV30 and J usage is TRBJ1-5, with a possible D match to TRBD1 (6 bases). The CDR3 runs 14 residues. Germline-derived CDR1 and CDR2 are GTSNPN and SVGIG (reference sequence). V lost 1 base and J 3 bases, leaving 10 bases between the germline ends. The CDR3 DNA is TGTGCCTGGAGTGGGGGGGGCCCCAATCAGCCCCAGCATTTT. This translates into CAWSGGGPNQPQHF.

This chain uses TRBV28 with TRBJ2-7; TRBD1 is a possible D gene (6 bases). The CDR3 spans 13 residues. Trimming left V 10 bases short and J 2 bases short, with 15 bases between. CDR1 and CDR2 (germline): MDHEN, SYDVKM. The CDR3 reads CATTRDNPYEQYF. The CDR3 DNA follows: TGTGCCACTACCCGGGACAACCCCTACGAGCAGTACTTC.

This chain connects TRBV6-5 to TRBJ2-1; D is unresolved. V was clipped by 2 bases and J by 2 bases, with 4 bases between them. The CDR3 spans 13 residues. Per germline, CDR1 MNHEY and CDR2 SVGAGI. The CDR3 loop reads CASSYRAYNEQFF. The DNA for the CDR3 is TGTGCCAGCAGTTACAGGGCCTACAATGAGCAGTTCTTC.

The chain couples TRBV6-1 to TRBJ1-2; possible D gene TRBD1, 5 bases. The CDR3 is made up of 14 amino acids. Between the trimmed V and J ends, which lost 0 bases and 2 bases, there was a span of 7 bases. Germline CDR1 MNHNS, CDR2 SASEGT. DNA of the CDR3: TGTGCCAGCAGTGAAGCGGGGGGGAACTATGGCTACACCTTC. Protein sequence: CASSEAGGNYGYTF.

This CDR3 reads CASGLGVYNEQFF. CDR3 in DNA: TGTGCTAGTGGTTTGGGAGTTTACAATGAGCAGTTCTTC. This chain links TRBV12-5 with TRBJ2-1; D ambiguous. Germline lookup yields CDR1 LGHNT and CDR2 FRNRAP. The length of the CDR3 is 13 residues. V gave up 1 base and J gave up 4 bases, with 5 bases separating them.

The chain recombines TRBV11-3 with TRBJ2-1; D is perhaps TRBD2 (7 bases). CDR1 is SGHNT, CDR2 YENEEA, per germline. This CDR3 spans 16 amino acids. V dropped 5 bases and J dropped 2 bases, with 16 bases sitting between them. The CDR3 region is CASSKGGSVTYNEQFF. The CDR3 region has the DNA TGTGCCAGCAGCAAGGGGGGGAGCGTCACCTACAATGAGCAGTTCTTC.